This T cell receptor (beta chain) was identified during a study of immune heterogeneity within non-small cell lung tumors. On the study more broadly: There were a handful of squamous cell carcinomas, about 9 non-squamous carcinomas and 1 tumor not otherwise specified.

Multiplex PCR employing 32 V and 13 J primers generated amplicons of the TCR beta CDR3. TCRdb processed the multiplex PCR reads anew with MiXCR; each CDR3 protein has one entry. In the table there are just over 15,000 distinct CDR3 sequences, around 28% of which are singletons. Concerning this clonotype: The antigen is undetermined.

The CDR3 is 14 amino acids. Trimming took 3 bases from V and 6 from J, leaving 18 bases between them. Germline values: CDR1 GTSNPN, CDR2 SVGIG (reference sequence). Overall study findings and caveats: Within a patient, dominant CDR3 beta clonotypes were shared across sites, though different locations had unique frequent clones. Local T-cell clonality tracked local tumor mutational burden, showing a moderate yet significant relationship (R around 0.34).

Template input, which was bulk tumor genomic DNA, totaled 600 ng per sample. Spaced far apart, several biopsies were taken from each primary tumor during surgery. Curative operations were performed on patients who had untreated, newly diagnosed non-small cell lung cancer. It was newly diagnosed non-small cell lung cancer patients having surgery with curative intent who served as donors. The source material was lung tumor tissue. The genes are TRBV30 and TRBJ2-7; D is unclear. The clonotype was recovered from a man aged 40-55 years with non-small cell lung cancer. CDR3 protein: CAWSVPFSSTEQYF. CDR3 nucleotide sequence: TGTGCCTGGAGCGTACCCTTTTCCTCGACCGAGCAGTACTTC.